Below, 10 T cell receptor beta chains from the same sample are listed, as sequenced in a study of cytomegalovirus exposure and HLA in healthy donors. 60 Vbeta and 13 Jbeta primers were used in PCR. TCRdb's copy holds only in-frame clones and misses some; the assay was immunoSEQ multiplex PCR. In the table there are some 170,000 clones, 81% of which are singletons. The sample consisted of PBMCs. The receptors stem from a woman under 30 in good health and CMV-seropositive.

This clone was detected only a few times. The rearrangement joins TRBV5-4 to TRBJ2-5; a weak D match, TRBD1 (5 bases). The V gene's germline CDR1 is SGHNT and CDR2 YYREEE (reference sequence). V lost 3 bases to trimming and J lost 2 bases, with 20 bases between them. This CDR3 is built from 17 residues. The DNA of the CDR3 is TGTGCCAGCAGCTCTATGGGCAGGGCCCAAGGACAAGAGACCCAGTACTTC. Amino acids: CASSSMGRAQGQETQYF.

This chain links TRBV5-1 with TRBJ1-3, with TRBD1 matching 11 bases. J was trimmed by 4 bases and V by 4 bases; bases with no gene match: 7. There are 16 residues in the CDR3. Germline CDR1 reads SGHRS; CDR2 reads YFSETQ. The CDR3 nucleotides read TGCGCCAGCAGCACAGGACAGGGGGCAGCAGGAAACACCATATATTTT. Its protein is CASSTGQGAAGNTIYF.

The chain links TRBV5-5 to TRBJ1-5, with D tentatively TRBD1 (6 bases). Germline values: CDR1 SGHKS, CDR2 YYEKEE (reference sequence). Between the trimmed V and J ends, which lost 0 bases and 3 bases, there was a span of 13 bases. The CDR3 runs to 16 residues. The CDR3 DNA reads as TGTGCCAGCAGCTTGGAGGCAGGGGTTCCCAATCAGCCCCAGCATTTT. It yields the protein CASSLEAGVPNQPQHF. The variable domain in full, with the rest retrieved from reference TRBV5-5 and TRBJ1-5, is DAGVTQSPTHLIKTRGQQVTLRCSPISGHKSVSWYQQVLGQGPQFIFQYYEKEERGRGNFPDRFSARQFPNYSSELNVNALLLGDSALYLCASSLEAGVPNQPQHFGDGTRLSIL.

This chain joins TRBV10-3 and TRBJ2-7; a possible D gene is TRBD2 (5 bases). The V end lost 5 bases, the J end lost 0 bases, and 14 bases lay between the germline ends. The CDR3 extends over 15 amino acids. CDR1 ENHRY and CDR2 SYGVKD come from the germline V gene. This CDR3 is CAISPLAESSYEQYF. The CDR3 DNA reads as TGTGCCATCAGTCCTCTAGCTGAGAGCTCCTACGAGCAGTACTTC.

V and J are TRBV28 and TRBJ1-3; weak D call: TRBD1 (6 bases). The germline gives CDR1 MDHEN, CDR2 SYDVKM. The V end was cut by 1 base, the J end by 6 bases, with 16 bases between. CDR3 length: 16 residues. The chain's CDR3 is CASSLYGVRGVNTIYF. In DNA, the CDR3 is TGTGCCAGCAGTTTATATGGGGTCAGGGGAGTAAACACCATATATTTT.

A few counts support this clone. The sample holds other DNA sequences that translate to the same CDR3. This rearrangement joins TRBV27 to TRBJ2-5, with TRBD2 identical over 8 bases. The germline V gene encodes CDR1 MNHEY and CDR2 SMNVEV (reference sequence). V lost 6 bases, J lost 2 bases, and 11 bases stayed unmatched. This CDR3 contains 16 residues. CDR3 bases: TGTGCCAGCAGACCAAGGAGGGGCGGGGGGCAAGAGACCCAGTACTTC. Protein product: CASRPRRGGGQETQYF.

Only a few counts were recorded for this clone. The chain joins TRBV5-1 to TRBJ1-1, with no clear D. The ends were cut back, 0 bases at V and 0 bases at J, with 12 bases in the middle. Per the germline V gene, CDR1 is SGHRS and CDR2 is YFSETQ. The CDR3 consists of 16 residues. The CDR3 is CASSLASLALNTEAFF. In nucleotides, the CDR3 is TGCGCCAGCAGCTTGGCCTCCCTCGCGTTGAACACTGAAGCTTTCTTT. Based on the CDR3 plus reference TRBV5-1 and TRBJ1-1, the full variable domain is KAGVTQTPRYLIKTRGQQVTLSCSPISGHRSVSWYQQTPGQGLQFLFEYFSETQRNKGNFPGRFSGRQFSNSRSEMNVSTLELGDSALYLCASSLASLALNTEAFFGQGTRLTVV.

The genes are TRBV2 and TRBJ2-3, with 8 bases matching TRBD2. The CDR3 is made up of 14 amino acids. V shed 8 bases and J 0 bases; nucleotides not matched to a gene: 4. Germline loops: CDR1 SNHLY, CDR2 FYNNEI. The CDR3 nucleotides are TGTGCCAGCCGTCGGGGGGGGAGCACAGATACGCAGTATTTT. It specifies CASRRGGSTDTQYF.

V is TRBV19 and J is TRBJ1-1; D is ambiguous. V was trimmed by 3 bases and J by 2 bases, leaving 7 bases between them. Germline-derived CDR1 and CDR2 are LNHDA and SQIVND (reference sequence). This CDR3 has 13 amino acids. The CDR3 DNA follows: TGTGCCAGTAGTATTGCGGTTAACACTGAAGCTTTCTTT. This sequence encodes CASSIAVNTEAFF.

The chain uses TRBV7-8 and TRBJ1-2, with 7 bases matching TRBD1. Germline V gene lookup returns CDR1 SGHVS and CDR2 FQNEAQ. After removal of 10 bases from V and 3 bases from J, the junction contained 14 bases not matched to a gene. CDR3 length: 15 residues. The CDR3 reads CATTDRNLLDYGYTF. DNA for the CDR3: TGTGCCACCACGGACAGGAATCTTTTGGACTATGGCTACACCTTC.